The T cell receptor (beta chain) under discussion was sequenced for a study of CD8 T cells in ankylosing spondylitis (dated by TCRdb to about 2017). Notes on the research overall: To find TCR variants linked to disease, the study profiled T cell receptor beta repertoires in ankylosing spondylitis patients and healthy donors. The whole study cohort included about a hundred healthy donors and 20 to 30 ankylosing spondylitis patients. Peripheral blood samples were taken, and synovial fluid was additionally collected from ankylosing spondylitis patients.

For CDR1 and CDR2, the germline V gene lists MNHNS and SASEGT. For this chain, trimming is 8 bases at the V end and 0 bases at the J end, and the number of junction bases without a gene match is 10. There are 17 amino acids in the CDR3, from cysteine to phenylalanine inclusive. The kept DNA is CDR3 alone, 51 bases in frame from the first base. Sequencing took place on an Illumina HiSeq 2500. Quantitative 5'-RACE with molecular barcodes was the method used to prepare the TCR beta libraries. In the source study's methods: Disease-linked TCR variants were identified with a new computational method built on a probabilistic model of VDJ rearrangement. The public reads were reanalyzed by TCRdb: fastp trimming at Q25, MiXCR alignment, in-frame beta chains only. Every distinct CDR3 protein forms one entry, paired with its most common genes and DNA. The V and J calls come from TCRdb's annotation, not from the publication. Within this sample are approximately 340,000 distinct CDR3 sequences, with about 15% of them counted one time only. Of the sample, about 1.1% falls within the top ten clones.

Results and caveats for the whole study, not just this receptor: A CD8+ phenotype was shown by the disease-linked clones, which were found at relatively low frequencies in peripheral blood. A TCR beta motif of eight highly homologous amino acid variants appeared characteristic of blood from ankylosing spondylitis patients. Some of the motif variants had been reported before in the synovial fluid and blood of reactive arthritis patients, a finding that suggests common disease-initiation mechanisms. According to the report, matched synovial fluid samples from ankylosing spondylitis patients were significantly enriched for the disease-linked clones.

This clonotype was observed a few times. What antigen it recognizes has not been identified. Per-base qualities were not stored, and no clone one base away is much larger. The sample consisted of blood, either unsorted or a sorted T cell fraction (not recorded which). This TCR was recovered from a male donor with ankylosing spondylitis or in good health (not recorded which). The rearrangement combines TRBV6-1 with TRBJ2-6; the central 7 bases match TRBD1. The CDR3 region reads CASAFGTAFSGANVLTF. The DNA sequence is TGTGCCAGCGCTTTCGGGACAGCCTTCTCTGGGGCCAACGTCCTGACTTTC.